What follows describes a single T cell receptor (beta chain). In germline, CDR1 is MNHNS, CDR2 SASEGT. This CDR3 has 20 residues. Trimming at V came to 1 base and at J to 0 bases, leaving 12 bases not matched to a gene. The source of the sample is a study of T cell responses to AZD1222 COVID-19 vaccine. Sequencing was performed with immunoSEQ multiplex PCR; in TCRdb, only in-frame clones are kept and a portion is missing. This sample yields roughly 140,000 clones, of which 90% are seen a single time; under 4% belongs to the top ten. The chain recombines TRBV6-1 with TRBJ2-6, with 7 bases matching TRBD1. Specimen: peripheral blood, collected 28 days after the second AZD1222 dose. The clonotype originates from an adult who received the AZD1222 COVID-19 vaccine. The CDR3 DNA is TGTGCCAGCAGTGAAGACGGGAACGACAGGGTTCGCTCTGGGGCCAACGTCCTGACTTTC. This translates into CASSEDGNDRVRSGANVLTF.